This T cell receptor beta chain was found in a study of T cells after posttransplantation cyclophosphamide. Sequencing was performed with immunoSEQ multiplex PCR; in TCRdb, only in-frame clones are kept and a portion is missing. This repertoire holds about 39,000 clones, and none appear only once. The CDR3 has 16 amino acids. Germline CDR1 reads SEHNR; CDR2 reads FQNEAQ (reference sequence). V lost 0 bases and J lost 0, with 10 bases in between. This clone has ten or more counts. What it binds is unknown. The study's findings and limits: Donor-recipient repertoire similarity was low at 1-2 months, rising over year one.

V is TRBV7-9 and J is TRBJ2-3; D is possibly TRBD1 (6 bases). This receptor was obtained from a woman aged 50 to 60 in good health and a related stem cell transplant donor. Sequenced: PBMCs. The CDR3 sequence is CASSLAGAISTDTQYF. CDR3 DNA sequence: TGTGCCAGCAGCTTAGCGGGGGCAATTAGCACAGATACGCAGTATTTT.